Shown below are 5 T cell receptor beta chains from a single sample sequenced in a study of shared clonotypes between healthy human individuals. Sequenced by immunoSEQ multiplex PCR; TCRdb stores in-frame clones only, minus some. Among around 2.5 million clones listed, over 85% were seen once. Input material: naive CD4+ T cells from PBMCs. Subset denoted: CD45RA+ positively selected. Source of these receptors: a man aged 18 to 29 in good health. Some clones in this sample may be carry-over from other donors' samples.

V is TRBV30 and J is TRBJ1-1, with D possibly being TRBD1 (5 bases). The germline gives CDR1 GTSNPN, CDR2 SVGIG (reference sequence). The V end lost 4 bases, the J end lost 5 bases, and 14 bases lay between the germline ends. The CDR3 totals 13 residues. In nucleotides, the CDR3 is TGTGCCTGGACGCGGGATGAGGGGACTGAAGCTTTCTTT. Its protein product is CAWTRDEGTEAFF.

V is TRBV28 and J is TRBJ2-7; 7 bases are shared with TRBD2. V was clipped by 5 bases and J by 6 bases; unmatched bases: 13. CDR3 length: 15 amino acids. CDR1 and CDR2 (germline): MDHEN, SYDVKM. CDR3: CASSGGGEGSGEQYF. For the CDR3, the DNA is TGTGCCAGCAGTGGGGGGGGAGAGGGATCAGGCGAGCAGTACTTC.

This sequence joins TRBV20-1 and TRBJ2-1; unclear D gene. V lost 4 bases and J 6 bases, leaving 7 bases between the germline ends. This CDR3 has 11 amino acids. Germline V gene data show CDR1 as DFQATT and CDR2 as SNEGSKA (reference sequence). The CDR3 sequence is CSATGFNEQFF. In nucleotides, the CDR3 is TGCAGTGCTACCGGGTTCAATGAGCAGTTCTTC.

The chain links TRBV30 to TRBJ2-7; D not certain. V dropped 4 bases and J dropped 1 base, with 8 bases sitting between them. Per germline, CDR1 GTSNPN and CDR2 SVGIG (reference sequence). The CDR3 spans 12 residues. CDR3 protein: CAWKSQSYEQYF. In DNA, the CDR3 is TGTGCCTGGAAATCCCAGTCCTACGAGCAGTACTTC. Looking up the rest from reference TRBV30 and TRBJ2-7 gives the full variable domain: SQTIHQWPATLVQPVGSPLSLECTVEGTSNPNLYWYRQAAGRGLQLLFYSVGIGQISSEVPQNLSASRPQDRQFILSSKKLLLSDSGFYLCAWKSQSYEQYFGPGTRLTVT.

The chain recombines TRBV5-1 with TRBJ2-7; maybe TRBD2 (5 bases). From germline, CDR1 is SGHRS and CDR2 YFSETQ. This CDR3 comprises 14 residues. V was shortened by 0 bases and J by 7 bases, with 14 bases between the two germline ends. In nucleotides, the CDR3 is TGCGCCAGCAGCTTGGAACGGGGAAGGAAAGAGCAGTACTTC. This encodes CASSLERGRKEQYF.